These T cell receptor delta chains were read from a single sample in a study of gamma-delta chains in newborns, infants, children. TCRdb used CATT to re-call clones from the reads. The sample carries 2,500 to 3,000 delta-chain clones, around 42% recorded once. Sequences were derived from blood, sampled at baseline. The receptors were sampled from a child who received the measles vaccine. CDR3s include the opening cysteine and the closing phenylalanine or tryptophan. The D gene is left open where the match is weak. Size values are once, few and many counts, or a class for expanded clones, and some rows have none.

clone size	D gene	V gene	J gene	CDR3 DNA	CDR3 protein
NA	TRDD2	TRDV1	TRDJ1	TGTGCTCTTGGGGTCTCAATTTCCTACGAGGCTGGGCACGACGATAAACTCATCTTT	CALGVSISYEAGHDDKLIF
NA	TRDD3	TRDV2	TRDJ1	TGTGCCTGTGACACCGTACTGGGGGATACGCATTTTAGGAAACTCATCTTT	CACDTVLGDTHFRKLIF
NA	NA	TRDV1	TRDJ1	TGTGCTCTTGGGGGCCCTCCCAGGTGGGGGGCATCCGATAAACTCATCTTT	CALGGPPRWGASDKLIF
few	NA	TRDV3	TRDJ1	TGTGCCTGCAACTCTAGACCCAAGGGGGGTGCCGATAAACTCATCTTT	CACNSRPKGGADKLIF
NA	TRDD3	TRDV3	TRDJ1	TGTGCCTTTTTGTCGGGCTACTGGGGGATCGACACCGATAAACTCATCTTT	CAFLSGYWGIDTDKLIF
NA	NA	TRDV1	TRDJ1	TGTGCTCTTGGGGAAGAATTACCGAGGATAAGGGCCGATAAACTCATCTTT	CALGEELPRIRADKLIF
NA	TRDD3	TRDV1	TRDJ1	TGTGCTCTTGGGGAAATCGTAACCCTACAGACTGGGGGATGTTCTGAGTACACCGATAAACTCATCTTT	CALGEIVTLQTGGCSEYTDKLIF
large	NA	TRDV2	TRDJ3	TGTGCCTGTGACACCGTGGGGACCGCCTCCTGGGACACCCGACAGATGTTTTTC	CACDTVGTASWDTRQMFF
NA	NA	TRDV1	TRDJ1	TGTGCTCTTGGGGAACCCCTCTCTCCTCGGTCTAAACTCATCTTT	CALGEPLSPRSKLIF
NA	TRDD3	TRDV3	TRDJ2	TGTGCCTTTGGACGGTCTGGGGGATACCCTAGGGCAGCACAACTCTTCTTT	CAFGRSGGYPRAAQLFF
medium-sized	NA	TRDV1	TRDJ1	TGTGCTCTTGGGGAAGGGGGGTTATACTACTGGGACTTTGACACCGATAAACTCATCTTT	CALGEGGLYYWDFDTDKLIF
NA	TRDD3	TRDV1	TRDJ1	TGTGCTCTTGGGGGACGACATTATCCCGACCTGGGGGATACGACCGATAAACTCATCTTT	CALGGRHYPDLGDTTDKLIF
few	TRDD3	TRDV2	TRDJ3	TGTGCCTGTGACACCCTGGGGGATACCGGCTGGGACACCCGACAGATGTTTTTC	CACDTLGDTGWDTRQMFF
few	NA	TRDV1	TRDJ1	TGTGCTCTTGGGGAAAATGACGCTTCGTTCCCTGTGATTCGTACTGGGAATAAACTCATCTTT	CALGENDASFPVIRTGNKLIF
medium-sized	TRDD3	TRDV3	TRDJ1	TGTGCCTTTCACCGGGGCTACTGGGGGACTTACTCCGACACCGATAAACTCATCTTT	CAFHRGYWGTYSDTDKLIF
medium-sized	NA	TRDV1	TRDJ1	TGTGCTCTTGGGGAACGCCTACCTTCCTACCAGATTGGGGGATCTCAGTACACCGATAAACTCATCTTT	CALGERLPSYQIGGSQYTDKLIF
large	NA	TRDV1	TRDJ1	TGTGCTCTTGGGTTGTATCCTGGGGTAATGGGGTTGGACTACACCGATAAACTCATCTTT	CALGLYPGVMGLDYTDKLIF
NA	TRDD3	TRDV3	TRDJ1	TGTGCCTTAGCCCCATTGCTGGGGGCCGATAAACTCATCTTT	CALAPLLGADKLIF
large	NA	TRDV1	TRDJ1	TGTGCTCTTGGGGAACCCCCTGCCTTCCTACGTCGGTGGGGGATCGATAAACTCATCTTT	CALGEPPAFLRRWGIDKLIF
NA	NA	TRDV1	TRDJ1	TGTGCTCTTGGGGAACTTTCTCACACCGATAAACTCATCTTT	CALGELSHTDKLIF
few	NA	TRDV1	TRDJ2	TGTGCTCTTGGGGAACTTTACAGGGCAGCACAACTCTTCTTT	CALGELYRAAQLFF
NA	TRDD3	TRDV3	TRDJ1	TGTGCCGCCCATTGGGGGATAAAAGGCACCGATAAACTCATCTTT	CAAHWGIKGTDKLIF
medium-sized	TRDD3	TRDV2	TRDJ1	TGTGCCTGTGATTCGATACGACTGGGGGATTTCGGGGACGATAAACTCATCTTT	CACDSIRLGDFGDDKLIF
NA	TRDD3	TRAV29/DV5	TRDJ1	TGTGCAGCAAGCGGGAGGGTTGGTGTACTGGGGGATTACACCGATAAACTCATCTTT	CAASGRVGVLGDYTDKLIF
NA	TRDD3	TRDV3	TRDJ1	TGTGCCTTTGAGGGATTGGGGGATACGCGGGTCGGTAAACTCATCTTT	CAFEGLGDTRVGKLIF
NA	TRDD3	TRDV1	TRDJ1	TGTGCTCTGGGGGAACGCTTCCCTACTGGGGGACGAGCGGACAGGACCGATAAACTCATCTTT	CALGERFPTGGRADRTDKLIF
medium-sized	TRDD2	TRDV3	TRDJ1	TGTGCCTTTTCCTTCCTTATCTACACCGATAAACTCATCTTT	CAFSFLIYTDKLIF